This T cell receptor beta chain was captured in a study of T-cell memory formation after mild COVID-19. Study-wide context: Each donor largely had its own TCR clusters. General study points: The authors did not confirm SARS-CoV-2 specificity of second-wave clones peaking day 37.

MiXCR, run by TCRdb on the 5' RACE reads, gives a single entry per CDR3 protein. The sample lists fewer than 95,000 distinct CDR3 sequences; about 13% were seen once. A word on this clonotype: The antigen remains unidentified.

Source material: PBMCs or a T cell subset sorted from them (not recorded which). This sequence originates from an adult woman who had mild COVID-19 (a few samples of this study predate the infection). Cell type and time point are not known.

CDR3 region: CASSLVEGHETQYF. The DNA of the CDR3 is TGTGCCAGCAGCTTAGTGGAGGGCCATGAGACCCAGTACTTC. The chain carries TRBV7-3 and TRBJ2-5; perhaps TRBD2 as D (6 bases). The germline V gene encodes CDR1 SGHTA and CDR2 FQGTGA. The V end lost 2 bases, the J end lost 5 bases, and 12 bases lay between the germline ends. The length of the CDR3 is 14 residues. Full variable domain (rest looked up from reference TRBV7-3 and TRBJ2-5): GAGVSQTPSNKVTEKGKYVELRCDPISGHTALYWYRQSLGQGPEFLIYFQGTGAADDSGLPNDRFFAVRPEGSVSTLKIQRTERGDSAVYLCASSLVEGHETQYFGPGTRLLVL.